This T cell receptor (beta chain) originates from a study of post-analysis software for immune sequencing data. Study outcomes and limitations: Higher frequency in patients than in controls was seen for roughly five TRBV segments, with TRBV5-6, TRBV5-1 and TRBV20-1 among them.

This clonotype was seen only a few times. Antigen: not known. Unique molecular identifiers had been added to the TCR beta cDNA libraries. TCRdb re-derived calls from the PCR reads in MiXCR, one entry per CDR3 protein. The table has some 800,000 distinct CDR3 sequences, 46% seen once. Germline V gene data show CDR1 as DFQATT and CDR2 as SNEGSKA (reference sequence). The CDR3 extends over 14 amino acids. V dropped 8 bases and J dropped 5; count of bases not matched to a gene: 11. This chain connects TRBV20-1 to TRBJ2-1, with TRBD2 matching over 8 bases. The sample comprised blood. The receptor was derived from a girl aged 10 to 17 with multiple sclerosis. The CDR3 protein is CSSRSGRWDNEQFF. In DNA form, the CDR3 reads TGCAGTTCGCGAAGCGGGAGATGGGACAATGAGCAGTTCTTC.